Listed below are T cell receptor beta chains from one sample, sequenced in a study of cytomegalovirus exposure and HLA in healthy donors. The table came from immunoSEQ multiplex PCR; TCRdb's copy has only in-frame clones and leaves some out. The table has 110,000 or so clones, over 60% seen once. The specimen sequenced was PBMCs. The receptors were sampled from a man aged 18 to 30 in good health and CMV-seropositive. Both conserved end residues are part of each CDR3. The D gene is left open where the match is weak. Clone size appears in some rows only: once, few, many, or a class for an expanded clone.

J gene: TRBJ2-2
clone size: NA
V gene: TRBV7-2
D gene: NA
CDR3 DNA: TGTGCCAGCAGTTCAAGACAGAACACCGGGGAGCTGTTTTTT
CDR3 protein: CASSSRQNTGELFF

J gene: TRBJ2-3
clone size: once
V gene: TRBV5-1
D gene: TRBD2
CDR3 DNA: TGCGCCAGCAGCCGACGGACTAGTTCAGATACGCAGTATTTT
CDR3 protein: CASSRRTSSDTQYF

J gene: TRBJ2-5
clone size: NA
V gene: TRBV5-1
D gene: TRBD2
CDR3 DNA: TGCGCCAGCAGCTCGCTAGCGGGGGGTAGGGAGACCCAGTACTTC
CDR3 protein: CASSSLAGGRETQYF

J gene: TRBJ2-1
clone size: NA
V gene: TRBV4-1
D gene: TRBD2
CDR3 DNA: TGCGCCAGCAGCCTGCCGGGCGGGGGGTACAATGAGCAGTTCTTC
CDR3 protein: CASSLPGGGYNEQFF

J gene: TRBJ1-1
clone size: NA
V gene: TRBV2
D gene: NA
CDR3 DNA: TGTGCCAGCAGGGATGACGGAGCCGAAGCTTTCTTT
CDR3 protein: CASRDDGAEAFF

J gene: TRBJ1-4
clone size: NA
V gene: TRBV27
D gene: NA
CDR3 DNA: TGTGCCAGCAGTTTATCCTTTGAAAGGGCAGGGGATCGAAAACTGTTTTTT
CDR3 protein: CASSLSFERAGDRKLFF

J gene: TRBJ2-7
clone size: NA
V gene: TRBV7-9
D gene: NA
CDR3 DNA: TGTGCCAGCAGCTGGGACCGGACAGTGGAGCAGTACTTC
CDR3 protein: CASSWDRTVEQYF

J gene: TRBJ2-3
clone size: few
V gene: TRBV6-4
D gene: TRBD2
CDR3 DNA: TGTGCCAGCAGTGACGGGACTAGCGGGGGCACAGATACGCAGTATTTT
CDR3 protein: CASSDGTSGGTDTQYF

J gene: TRBJ2-3
clone size: few
V gene: TRBV15
D gene: NA
CDR3 DNA: TGTGCCACCAGCAGAGTCCCCCGAGCTAGCACAGATACGCAGTATTTT
CDR3 protein: CATSRVPRASTDTQYF

J gene: TRBJ2-1
clone size: NA
V gene: TRBV11-3
D gene: NA
CDR3 DNA: TGTGCCAGCAGCTTAGGGCAGGGGGGTGTCCATGAGCAGTTCTTC
CDR3 protein: CASSLGQGGVHEQFF

J gene: TRBJ1-5
clone size: NA
V gene: TRBV6-1
D gene: NA
CDR3 DNA: TGTGCCAGCAGTGAAGGCAGATATAGGGGCATAGCTAGCAATCAGCCCCAGCATTTT
CDR3 protein: CASSEGRYRGIASNQPQHF

J gene: TRBJ2-2
clone size: NA
V gene: TRBV5-1
D gene: TRBD1
CDR3 DNA: TGCGCCAGCAGCTCGACAGGGGGCGAGGACACCGGGGAGCTGTTTTTT
CDR3 protein: CASSSTGGEDTGELFF

J gene: TRBJ2-5
clone size: once
V gene: TRBV12-2
D gene: NA
CDR3 DNA: TGTGCAAGTCGCCTCCGACAGGGCCAGTGGGAGACCCAGTACTTC
CDR3 protein: CASRLRQGQWETQYF

J gene: TRBJ2-1
clone size: NA
V gene: TRBV29-1
D gene: TRBD1
CDR3 DNA: TGCAGCGTGGGACGGATACCGGGACAGGGAACGGGTGAGCAGTTCTTC
CDR3 protein: CSVGRIPGQGTGEQFF

J gene: TRBJ2-3
clone size: NA
V gene: TRBV11-2
D gene: NA
CDR3 DNA: TGTGCCAGCAGCTTAACGACTAGGAGTAGCACAGATACGCAGTATTTT
CDR3 protein: CASSLTTRSSTDTQYF

J gene: TRBJ2-2
clone size: NA
V gene: TRBV14
D gene: NA
CDR3 DNA: TGTGCCAGCAGCCAAGATGTGGCGGGGTACACCGGGGAGCTGTTTTTT
CDR3 protein: CASSQDVAGYTGELFF

J gene: TRBJ2-7
clone size: NA
V gene: TRBV6-1
D gene: NA
CDR3 DNA: TGTGCCAGCAGTGACAATTGGGCCTCCTACGAGCAGTACTTC
CDR3 protein: CASSDNWASYEQYF

J gene: TRBJ1-3
clone size: NA
V gene: TRBV11-2
D gene: NA
CDR3 DNA: TGTGCCAGCAGCTTAACCGGGACTCGCCCCCGAAACACCATATATTTT
CDR3 protein: CASSLTGTRPRNTIYF

J gene: TRBJ2-7
clone size: NA
V gene: TRBV7-6
D gene: TRBD1
CDR3 DNA: TGTGCCAGCAGCTCCGGGACAGGGTCCTACGAGCAGTACTTC
CDR3 protein: CASSSGTGSYEQYF

J gene: TRBJ2-1
clone size: NA
V gene: TRBV6-1
D gene: NA
CDR3 DNA: TGTGCCAGCAGTGAAGTCGCGTTCTACAATGAGCAGTTCTTC
CDR3 protein: CASSEVAFYNEQFF

J gene: TRBJ2-2
clone size: NA
V gene: TRBV6-5
D gene: TRBD2
CDR3 DNA: TGTGCCAGCACCCACCGGGCGGGGGGCCCCGGGGAGCTGTTTTTT
CDR3 protein: CASTHRAGGPGELFF

J gene: TRBJ1-1
clone size: NA
V gene: TRBV6-5
D gene: NA
CDR3 DNA: TGTGCCAGCAGTTACGCACAGGGTTATAAAGCTTTCTTT
CDR3 protein: CASSYAQGYKAFF

J gene: TRBJ1-2
clone size: few
V gene: TRBV2
D gene: NA
CDR3 DNA: TGTGCCAGCAGAGGAGGCTATGGCTACACCTTC
CDR3 protein: CASRGGYGYTF

J gene: TRBJ1-5
clone size: NA
V gene: TRBV19
D gene: NA
CDR3 DNA: TGTGCCAGTAGTATCCGGACAGATCTTAGCAATCAGCCCCAGCATTTT
CDR3 protein: CASSIRTDLSNQPQHF

J gene: TRBJ2-1
clone size: few
V gene: TRBV29-1
D gene: TRBD1
CDR3 DNA: TGCAGCGTTTATAACCCCGGGACAGGGAACAATGAGCAGTTCTTC
CDR3 protein: CSVYNPGTGNNEQFF